This paragraph reports one T cell receptor (beta chain). Seattle researchers signed up patients amid active infection and tracked them longitudinally. Measured with immunoSEQ multiplex PCR; TCRdb has only the in-frame clones, and not every one. The sample records 120,000 or so clones, about 90% being singletons. This sample was taken from a study of blood T cell repertoires in COVID-19. Study in general: In each case, the material was cDNA or gDNA derived from T cells, B-cell-depleted T cells, or PBMCs.

Sequences were obtained from peripheral blood. The sequence derives from a woman aged 55-75 years with COVID-19, enrolled during active disease.

The CDR3, as DNA: TGTGCCAGCGCGACTAGCGGGGGGTATGAGCAGTTCTTC. This codes for CASATSGGYEQFF. The V call is TRBV7-9, the J call TRBJ2-1, with 13 nucleotides matching TRBD2. Per the germline V gene, CDR1 is SEHNR and CDR2 is FQNEAQ (reference sequence). V lost 8 bases to trimming and J lost 8 bases; unmatched junction nucleotides: 3. The CDR3 consists of 13 residues.